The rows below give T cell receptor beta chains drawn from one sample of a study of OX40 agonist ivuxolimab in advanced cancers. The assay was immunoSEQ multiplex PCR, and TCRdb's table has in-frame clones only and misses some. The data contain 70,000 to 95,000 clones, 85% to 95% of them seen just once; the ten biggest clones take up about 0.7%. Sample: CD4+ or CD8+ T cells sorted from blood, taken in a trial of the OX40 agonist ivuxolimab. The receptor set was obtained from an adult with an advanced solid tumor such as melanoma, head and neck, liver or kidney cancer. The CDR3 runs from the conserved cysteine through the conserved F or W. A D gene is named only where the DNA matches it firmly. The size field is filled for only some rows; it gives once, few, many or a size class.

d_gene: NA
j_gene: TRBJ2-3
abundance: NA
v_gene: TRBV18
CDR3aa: CASSPPGVVKDTQYF
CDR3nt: TGTGCCAGCTCACCACCTGGGGTCGTGAAGGATACGCAGTATTTT

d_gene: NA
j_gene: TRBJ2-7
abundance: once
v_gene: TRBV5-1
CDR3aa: CASTPGGYSYEQYF
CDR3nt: TGCGCCAGCACCCCGGGGGGCTACTCCTACGAGCAGTACTTC

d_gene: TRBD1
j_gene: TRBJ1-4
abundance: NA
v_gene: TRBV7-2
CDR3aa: CASSSPRGTGGLIREKLFF
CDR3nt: TGTGCCAGCAGCTCCCCCCGCGGGACAGGGGGCCTGATACGTGAAAAACTGTTTTTT

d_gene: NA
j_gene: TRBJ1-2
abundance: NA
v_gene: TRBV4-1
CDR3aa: CASAGTGTKNYGYTF
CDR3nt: TGCGCCAGCGCCGGCACCGGGACTAAAAACTATGGCTACACCTTC

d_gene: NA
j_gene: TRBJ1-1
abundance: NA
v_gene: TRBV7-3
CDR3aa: CASSLTVGTEAFF
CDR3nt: TGTGCCAGCAGCTTAACGGTGGGCACTGAAGCTTTCTTT

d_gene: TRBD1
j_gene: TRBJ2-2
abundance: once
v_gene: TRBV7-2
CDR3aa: CASSLQGAANTGELFF
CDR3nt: TGTGCCAGCAGCTTACAGGGGGCCGCGAACACCGGGGAGCTGTTTTTT

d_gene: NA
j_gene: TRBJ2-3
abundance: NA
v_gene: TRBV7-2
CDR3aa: CASSLLGTDTQYF
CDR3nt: TGTGCCAGCAGTCTACTAGGGACAGATACGCAGTATTTT

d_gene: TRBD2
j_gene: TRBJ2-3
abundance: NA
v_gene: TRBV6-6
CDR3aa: CASSPRTSGRTDTQYF
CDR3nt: TGTGCCAGCAGCCCCCGGACTAGCGGGAGGACAGATACGCAGTATTTT

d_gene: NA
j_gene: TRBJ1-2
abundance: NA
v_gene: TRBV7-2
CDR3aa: CASSSSGDGGYTF
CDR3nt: TGTGCCAGCAGCTCATCAGGGGATGGCGGCTACACCTTC

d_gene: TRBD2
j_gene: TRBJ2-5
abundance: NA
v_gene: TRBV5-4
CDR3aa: CASSVIAGGQETQYF
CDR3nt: TGTGCCAGCAGCGTTATTGCGGGAGGGCAAGAGACCCAGTACTTC

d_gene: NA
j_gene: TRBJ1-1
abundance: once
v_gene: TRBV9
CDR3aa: CASSTGPPNTEAFF
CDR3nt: TGTGCCAGCAGCACGGGACCGCCGAACACTGAAGCTTTCTTT

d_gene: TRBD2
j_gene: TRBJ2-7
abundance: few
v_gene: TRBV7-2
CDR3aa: CASSPGTSGPYEQYF
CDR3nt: TGTGCCAGCAGCCCCGGGACTAGCGGGCCCTACGAGCAGTACTTC

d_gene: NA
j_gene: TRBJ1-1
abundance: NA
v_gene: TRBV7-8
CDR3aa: CASSLGRANTEAFF
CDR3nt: TGTGCCAGCAGCTTAGGTCGGGCGAACACTGAAGCTTTCTTT

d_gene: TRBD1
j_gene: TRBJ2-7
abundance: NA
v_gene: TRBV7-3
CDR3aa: CASSSDRGREQYF
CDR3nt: TGTGCCAGCAGCTCGGACAGGGGGCGGGAGCAGTACTTC

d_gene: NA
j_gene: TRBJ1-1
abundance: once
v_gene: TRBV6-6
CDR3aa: CASGKPPPVNTEAFF
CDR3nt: TGTGCCAGCGGGAAGCCTCCCCCCGTGAACACTGAAGCTTTCTTT

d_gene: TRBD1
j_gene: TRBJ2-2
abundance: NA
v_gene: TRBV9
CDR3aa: CASSTRTGGTGELFF
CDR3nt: TGTGCCAGCAGCACCCGGACAGGGGGGACCGGGGAGCTGTTTTTT

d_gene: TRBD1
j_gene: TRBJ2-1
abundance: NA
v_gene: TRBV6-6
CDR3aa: CATRQGTGEQFF
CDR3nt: TGTGCCACCAGACAGGGAACGGGTGAGCAGTTCTTC

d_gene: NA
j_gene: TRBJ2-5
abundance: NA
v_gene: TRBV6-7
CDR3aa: CASSLTEGETQYF
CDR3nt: TGTGCCAGCAGTTTGACGGAGGGGGAGACCCAGTACTTC

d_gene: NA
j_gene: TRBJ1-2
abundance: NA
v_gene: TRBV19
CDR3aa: CASSTITTVYGYTF
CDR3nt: TGTGCCAGTAGTACCATAACGACAGTCTATGGCTACACCTTC

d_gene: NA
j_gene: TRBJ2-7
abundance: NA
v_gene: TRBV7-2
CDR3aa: CASSLVGEQYF
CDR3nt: TGTGCCAGCAGCTTAGTAGGAGAGCAGTACTTC

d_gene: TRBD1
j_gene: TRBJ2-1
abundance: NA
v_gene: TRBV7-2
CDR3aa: CASSFGTGHNEQFF
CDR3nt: TGTGCCAGCAGCTTCGGGACAGGGCATAATGAGCAGTTCTTC

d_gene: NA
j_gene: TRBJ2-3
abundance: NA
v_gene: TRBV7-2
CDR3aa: CASSPRGISSTDTQYF
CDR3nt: TGTGCCAGCAGCCCTAGGGGGATTTCTAGCACAGATACGCAGTATTTT

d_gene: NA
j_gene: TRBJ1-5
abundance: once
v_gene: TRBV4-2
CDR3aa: CASSQGVGSQPQHF
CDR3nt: TGTGCCAGCAGCCAAGGTGTGGGGAGCCAGCCCCAGCATTTT

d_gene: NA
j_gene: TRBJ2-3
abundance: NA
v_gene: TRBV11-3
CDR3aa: CASSLGQGSTDTQYF
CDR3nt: TGTGCCAGCAGCTTAGGGCAGGGTAGCACAGATACGCAGTATTTT

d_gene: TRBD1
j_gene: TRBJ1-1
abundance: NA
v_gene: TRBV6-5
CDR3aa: CASRGRDSTEAFF
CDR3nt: TGTGCCAGCAGGGGGAGGGACAGCACTGAAGCTTTCTTT

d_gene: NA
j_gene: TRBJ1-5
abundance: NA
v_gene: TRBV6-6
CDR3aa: CASSPSGSNQPQHF
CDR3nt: TGTGCCAGCAGCCCCAGCGGAAGCAATCAGCCCCAGCATTTT